This T cell receptor (beta chain) was retrieved from a study of blood T cell repertoires in COVID-19. The wider study: The analysed material was cDNA or gDNA that came from T cells, B-cell-depleted T cells, or PBMCs.

The data were produced by immunoSEQ multiplex PCR, yet TCRdb's version contains in-frame clones alone and is incomplete. The sample shows 150,000 to 200,000 clones, over 80% of them seen only once. The sequencing input was peripheral blood. The source of this sequence is a woman aged 55-70 years with COVID-19, enrolled during active disease.

The CDR3 nucleotides are TGTGCCAGCAGTTGGGGACAGCGGTTAGCAACTAATGAAAAACTGTTTTTT. It specifies CASSWGQRLATNEKLFF. The V gene is TRBV6-2 or TRBV6-3, the J gene TRBJ1-4; 7 nucleotides agree with TRBD1. CDR1 and CDR2 from the germline V gene are MNHEY and SVGEGT. The V gene end was trimmed by 4 bases and the J gene end by 0 bases; junction bases not matched to a gene: 8. CDR3 length: 17 amino acids.